The text below deals with one T cell receptor beta chain. The target antigen is unknown. Data came from immunoSEQ multiplex PCR; TCRdb stores just in-frame clones and leaves some out. Of 90,000 to 100,000 clones listed, approximately 90% are singletons. This sample was included in a study of T cells in localized non-small cell lung cancer. Overall study results and limits: Among blood samples, higher T cell density accompanied longer overall survival. Without multi-region sequencing, intratumor heterogeneity could not be excluded. Maximal T cell clonality occurred in uninvolved adjacent lung, with tumor ranking below it. Adjacent lung was found to contain a median roughly 60 of the top 100 tumor clones.

V dropped 6 bases and J dropped 13 bases, with 19 bases sitting between them. Germline-derived CDR1 and CDR2 are MNHNS and SASEGT. The CDR3 spans 14 residues. The rearrangement uses TRBV6-1 and TRBJ1-6; possible D gene TRBD1, 5 bases. The sequencing here drew on PBMCs, taken before any cancer treatment. This receptor was identified in a woman aged 40 to 75 with stage II squamous cell lung carcinoma. CDR3 residues: CASREHRDGAPLHF. The CDR3 DNA is TGTGCCAGCAGGGAACACCGGGACGGAGCGCCCCTCCACTTT.